The 3 T cell receptor beta chains given below trace back to one sample, sequenced in a study of T-cell memory formation after mild COVID-19. TCRdb processed the 5' RACE reads anew with MiXCR; each CDR3 protein has one entry. This table has about 200,000 distinct CDR3 sequences, approximately 20% appearing once. Sequences were obtained from PBMCs or a T cell subset sorted from them (not recorded which). The receptor set was obtained from an adult woman who had mild COVID-19 (a few samples of this study predate the infection). Cell type and time point are not known.

The V call is TRBV24-1, the J call TRBJ2-4, with TRBD2 as a possible D gene (6 bases). This CDR3 is 15 amino acids long. V lost 1 base, J lost 14 bases, and 20 bases lay in between. CDR1 is KGHDR and CDR2 is SFDVKD in the germline V gene. CDR3: CATSDFPPRGWGKYF. For the CDR3, the DNA is TGTGCCACCAGTGATTTCCCACCTCGGGGGTGGGGCAAGTACTTC.

The table lists this clonotype with many counts. The V and J genes are TRBV5-1 and TRBJ2-3, with 9 bases identical to TRBD2. Germline V CDR1 and CDR2: SGHRS, YFSETQ. The CDR3 spans 15 residues. J was trimmed by 8 bases and V by 7 bases; bases with no gene match: 14. CDR3 in DNA: TGCGCCAGCCGAGGGGGGACTAGCTCCTCGGGTACGCAGTATTTT. It yields the protein CASRGGTSSSGTQYF. The entire variable domain, with the rest obtained from reference TRBV5-1 and TRBJ2-3, is as follows: KAGVTQTPRYLIKTRGQQVTLSCSPISGHRSVSWYQQTPGQGLQFLFEYFSETQRNKGNFPGRFSGRQFSNSRSEMNVSTLELGDSALYLCASRGGTSSSGTQYFGPGTRLTVL.

This chain connects TRBV7-9 to TRBJ2-4; D gene unclear. Germline V lookup: CDR1 SEHNR, CDR2 FQNEAQ (reference sequence). V was shortened by 5 bases and J by 5 bases, with 7 bases between the two germline ends. CDR3 length: 12 amino acids. The CDR3, as DNA: TGTGCCAGCAGCCCTCGGCAAAACATTCAGTACTTC. Translating gives CASSPRQNIQYF.